This TCR beta chain was sequenced during a study of regulatory T cells in long-lasting Graves disease. Study background: Antithyroid drug intake by newly diagnosed Graves' patients had lasted under 3 months. Whole-study results and caveats: Under persistent disease, TRBV28, TRBJ1-2 and TRBJ2-5 were used preferentially.

According to the study, TCR beta libraries were built with iRepertoire HTBI primers and CDR3-region Arm-PCR. In TCRdb, the multiplex PCR reads were re-called with MiXCR into one record per CDR3 protein. The data show roughly 440,000 distinct CDR3 sequences, 16% seen once. The table lists this clonotype with many counts. Its antigen remains unidentified. Germline CDR1 DFQATT, CDR2 SNEGSKA (reference sequence). CDR3 length: 14 amino acids. V was pared by 6 bases and J by 7 bases, with 19 bases between. Described time point: newly diagnosed GD, antithyroid drugs for less than 3 months. Preparation of the TCR library used RNA extracted from PBMCs. The diagnosis of Graves' disease used American Thyroid Association guidelines. The sample was also reused in another study, on T cells in Graves' hyperthyroidism and ophthalmopathy. That report adds: In the first-round RT-PCR of the TCR CDR3, the HTBI primer set was used.

The rearrangement uses TRBV20-1 and TRBJ1-3, with a possible D match to TRBD1 (6 bases). The source is a woman aged 18-35 years with Graves disease. The starting material was peripheral blood mononuclear cells (PBMCs), obtained at new diagnosis, from a patient treated with antithyroid drugs. As DNA, the CDR3 is TGCAGTGCCAGACCCGGACAGCTCACTAACACCATATATTTT. This codes for CSARPGQLTNTIYF.